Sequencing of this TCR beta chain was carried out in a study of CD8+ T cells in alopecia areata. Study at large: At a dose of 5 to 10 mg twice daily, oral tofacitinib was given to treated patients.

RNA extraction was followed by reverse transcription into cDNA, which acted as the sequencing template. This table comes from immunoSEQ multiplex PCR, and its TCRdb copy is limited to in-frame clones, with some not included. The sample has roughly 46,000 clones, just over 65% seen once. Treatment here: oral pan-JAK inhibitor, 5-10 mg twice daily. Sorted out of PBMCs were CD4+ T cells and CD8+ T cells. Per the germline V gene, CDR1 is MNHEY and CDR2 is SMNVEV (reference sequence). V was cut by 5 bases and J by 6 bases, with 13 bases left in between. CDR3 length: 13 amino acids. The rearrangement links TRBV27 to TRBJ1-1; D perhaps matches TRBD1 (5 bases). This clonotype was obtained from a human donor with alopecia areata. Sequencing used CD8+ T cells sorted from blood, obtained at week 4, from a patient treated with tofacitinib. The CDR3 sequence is CASSHAWGSEAFF. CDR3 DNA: TGTGCCAGCAGTCATGCGTGGGGGTCTGAAGCTTTCTTT.